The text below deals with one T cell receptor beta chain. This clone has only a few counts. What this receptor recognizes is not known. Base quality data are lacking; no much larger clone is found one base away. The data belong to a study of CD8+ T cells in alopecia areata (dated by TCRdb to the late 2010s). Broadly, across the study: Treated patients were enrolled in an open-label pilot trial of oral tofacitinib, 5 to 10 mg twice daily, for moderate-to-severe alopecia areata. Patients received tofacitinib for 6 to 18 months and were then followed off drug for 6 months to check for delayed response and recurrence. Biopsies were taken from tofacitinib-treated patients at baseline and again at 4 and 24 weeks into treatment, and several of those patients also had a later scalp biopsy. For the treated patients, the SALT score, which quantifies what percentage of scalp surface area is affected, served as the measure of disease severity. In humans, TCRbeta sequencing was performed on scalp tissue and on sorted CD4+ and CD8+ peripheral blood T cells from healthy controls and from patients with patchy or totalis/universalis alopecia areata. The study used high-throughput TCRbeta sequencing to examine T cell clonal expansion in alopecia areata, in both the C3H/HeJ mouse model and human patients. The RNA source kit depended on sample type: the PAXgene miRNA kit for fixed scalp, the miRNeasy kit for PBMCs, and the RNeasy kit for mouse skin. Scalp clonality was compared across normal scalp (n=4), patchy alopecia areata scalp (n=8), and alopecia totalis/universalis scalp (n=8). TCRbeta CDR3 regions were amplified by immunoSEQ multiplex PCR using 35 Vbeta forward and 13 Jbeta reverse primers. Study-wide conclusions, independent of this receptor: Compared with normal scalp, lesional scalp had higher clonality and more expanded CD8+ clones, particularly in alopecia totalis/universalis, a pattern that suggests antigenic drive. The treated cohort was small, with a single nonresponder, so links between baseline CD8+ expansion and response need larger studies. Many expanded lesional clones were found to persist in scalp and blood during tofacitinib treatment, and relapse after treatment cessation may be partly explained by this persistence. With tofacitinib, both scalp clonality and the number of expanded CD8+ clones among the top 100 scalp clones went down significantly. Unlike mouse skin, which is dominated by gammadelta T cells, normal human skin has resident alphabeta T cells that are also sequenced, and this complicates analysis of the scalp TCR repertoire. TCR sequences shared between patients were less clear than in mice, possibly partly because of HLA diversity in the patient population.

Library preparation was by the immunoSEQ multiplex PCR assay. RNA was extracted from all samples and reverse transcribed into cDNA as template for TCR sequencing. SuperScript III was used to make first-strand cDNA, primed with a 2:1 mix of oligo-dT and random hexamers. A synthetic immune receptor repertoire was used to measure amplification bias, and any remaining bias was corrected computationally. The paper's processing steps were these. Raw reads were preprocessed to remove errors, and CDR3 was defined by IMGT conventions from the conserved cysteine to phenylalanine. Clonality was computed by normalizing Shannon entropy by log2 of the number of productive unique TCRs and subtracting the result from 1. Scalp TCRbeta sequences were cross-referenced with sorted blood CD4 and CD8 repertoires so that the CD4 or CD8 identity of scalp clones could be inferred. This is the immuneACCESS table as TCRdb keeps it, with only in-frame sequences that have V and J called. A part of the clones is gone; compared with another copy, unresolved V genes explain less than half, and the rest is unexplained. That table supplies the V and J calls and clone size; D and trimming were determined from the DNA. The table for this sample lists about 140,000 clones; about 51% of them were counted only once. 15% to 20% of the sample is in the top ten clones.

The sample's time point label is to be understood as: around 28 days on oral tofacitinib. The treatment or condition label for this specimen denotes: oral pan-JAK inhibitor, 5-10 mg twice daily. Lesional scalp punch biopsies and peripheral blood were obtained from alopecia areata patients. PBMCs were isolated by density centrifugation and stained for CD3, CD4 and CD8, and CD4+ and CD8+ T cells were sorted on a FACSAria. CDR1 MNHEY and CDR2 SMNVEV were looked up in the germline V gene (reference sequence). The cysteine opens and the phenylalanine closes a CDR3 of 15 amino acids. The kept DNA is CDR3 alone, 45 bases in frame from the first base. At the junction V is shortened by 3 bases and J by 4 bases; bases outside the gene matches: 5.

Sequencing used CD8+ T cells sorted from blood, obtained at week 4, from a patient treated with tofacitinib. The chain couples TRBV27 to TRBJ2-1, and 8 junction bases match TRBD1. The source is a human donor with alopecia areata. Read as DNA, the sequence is TGTGCCAGCAGTTTCCGGACAGGGAGTTACAATGAGCAGTTCTTC. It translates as CASSFRTGSYNEQFF.